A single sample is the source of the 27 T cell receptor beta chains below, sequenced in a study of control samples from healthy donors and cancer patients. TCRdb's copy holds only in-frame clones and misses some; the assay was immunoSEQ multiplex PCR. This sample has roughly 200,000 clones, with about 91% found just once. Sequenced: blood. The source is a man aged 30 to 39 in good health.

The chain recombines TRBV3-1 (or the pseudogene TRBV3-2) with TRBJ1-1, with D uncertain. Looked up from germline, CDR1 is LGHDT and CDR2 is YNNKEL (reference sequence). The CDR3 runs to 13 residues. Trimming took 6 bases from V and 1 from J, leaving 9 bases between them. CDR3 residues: CASSQDGNTEAFF. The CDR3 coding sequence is TGTGCCAGCAGTCAGGACGGGAACACTGAAGCTTTCTTT.

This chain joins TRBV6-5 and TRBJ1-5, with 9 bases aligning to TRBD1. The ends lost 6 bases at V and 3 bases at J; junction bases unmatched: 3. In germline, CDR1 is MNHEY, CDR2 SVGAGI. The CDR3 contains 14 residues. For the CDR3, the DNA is TGTGCCAGCAGGACAGGGGGGTCCAATCAGCCCCAGCATTTT. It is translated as CASRTGGSNQPQHF.

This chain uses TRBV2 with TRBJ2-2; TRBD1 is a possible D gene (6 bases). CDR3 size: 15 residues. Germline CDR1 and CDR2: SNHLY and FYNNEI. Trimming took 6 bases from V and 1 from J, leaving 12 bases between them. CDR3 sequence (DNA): TGTGCCAGCAGGGAGACGGGACAGAACACCGGGGAGCTGTTTTTT. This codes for CASRETGQNTGELFF.

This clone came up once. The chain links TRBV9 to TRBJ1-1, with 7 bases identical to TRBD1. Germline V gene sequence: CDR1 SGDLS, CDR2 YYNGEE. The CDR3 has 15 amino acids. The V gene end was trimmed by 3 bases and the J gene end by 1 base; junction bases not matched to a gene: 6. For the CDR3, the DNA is TGTGCCAGCAGCGGACCCAGGGACAGGAACACTGAAGCTTTCTTT. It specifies CASSGPRDRNTEAFF.

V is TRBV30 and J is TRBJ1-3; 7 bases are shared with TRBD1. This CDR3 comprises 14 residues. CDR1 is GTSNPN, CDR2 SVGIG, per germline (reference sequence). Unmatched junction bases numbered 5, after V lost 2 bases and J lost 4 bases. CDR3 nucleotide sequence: TGTGCCTGGAGTTTAGGGACAGCGGGAAACACCATATATTTT. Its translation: CAWSLGTAGNTIYF.

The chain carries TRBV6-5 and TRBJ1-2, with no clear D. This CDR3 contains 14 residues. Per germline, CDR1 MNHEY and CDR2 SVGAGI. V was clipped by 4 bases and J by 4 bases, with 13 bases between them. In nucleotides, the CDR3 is TGTGCCAGCAGTTCCTCAAGGGCCTTCTATGGCTACACCTTC. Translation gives CASSSSRAFYGYTF.

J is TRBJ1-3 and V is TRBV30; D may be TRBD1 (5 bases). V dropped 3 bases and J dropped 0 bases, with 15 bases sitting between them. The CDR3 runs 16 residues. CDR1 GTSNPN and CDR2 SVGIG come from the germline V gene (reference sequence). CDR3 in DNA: TGTGCCTGGAGCGGGGGACGGATACTCTCTGGAAACACCATATATTTT. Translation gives CAWSGGRILSGNTIYF. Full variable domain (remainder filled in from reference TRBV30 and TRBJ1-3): SQTIHQWPATLVQPVGSPLSLECTVEGTSNPNLYWYRQAAGRGLQLLFYSVGIGQISSEVPQNLSASRPQDRQFILSSKKLLLSDSGFYLCAWSGGRILSGNTIYFGEGSWLTVV.

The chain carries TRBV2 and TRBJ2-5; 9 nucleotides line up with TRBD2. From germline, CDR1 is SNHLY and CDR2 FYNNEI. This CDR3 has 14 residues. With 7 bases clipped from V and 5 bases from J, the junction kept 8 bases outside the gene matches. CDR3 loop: CASTPSGARETQYF. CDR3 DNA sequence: TGTGCCAGCACGCCTAGCGGGGCTAGGGAGACCCAGTACTTC.

CDR3 nucleotides: TGTGCCAGTAGTATGGGGGTAAGGCGTTCACCCCTCCACTTT. Protein sequence: CASSMGVRRSPLHF. The J gene is TRBJ1-6, the V gene TRBV19; weak D call: TRBD1 (5 bases). V lost 3 bases and J lost 9, with 12 bases in between. This CDR3 region has 14 residues. Germline V gene data show CDR1 as LNHDA and CDR2 as SQIVND (reference sequence).

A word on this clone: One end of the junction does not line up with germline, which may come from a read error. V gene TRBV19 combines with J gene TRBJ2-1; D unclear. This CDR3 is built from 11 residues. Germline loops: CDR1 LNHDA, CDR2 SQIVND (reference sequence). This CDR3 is CASTYYTEQFF. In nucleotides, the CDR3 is TGTGCCAGTACCTACTACACTGAGCAGTTCTTC.

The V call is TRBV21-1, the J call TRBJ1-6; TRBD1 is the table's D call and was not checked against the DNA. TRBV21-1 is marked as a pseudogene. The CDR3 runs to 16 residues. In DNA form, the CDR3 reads TGTGCCAGCAGCAAAGAGAGCAGGGGGGAAAATTCACCCCTCCACTTT. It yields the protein CASSKESRGENSPLHF.

The CDR3 sequence is CASSAPSGLSYNEQFF. CDR3 bases: TGTGCCAGCAGTGCCCCATCGGGACTATCCTACAATGAGCAGTTCTTC. The V gene is TRBV27, the J gene TRBJ2-1; 7 positions match TRBD2. Germline trimming cut 5 bases from V and 1 base from J; bases unmatched to any gene: 8. Per the germline V gene, CDR1 is MNHEY and CDR2 is SMNVEV (reference sequence). This CDR3 spans 16 amino acids.

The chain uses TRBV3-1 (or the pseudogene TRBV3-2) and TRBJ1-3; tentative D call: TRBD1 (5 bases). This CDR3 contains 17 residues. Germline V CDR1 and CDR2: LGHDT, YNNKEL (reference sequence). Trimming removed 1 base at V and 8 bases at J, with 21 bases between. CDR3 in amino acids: CASSQAAGEGQRHTIYF. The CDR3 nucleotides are TGTGCCAGCAGCCAAGCGGCTGGTGAGGGGCAGAGACACACCATATATTTT.

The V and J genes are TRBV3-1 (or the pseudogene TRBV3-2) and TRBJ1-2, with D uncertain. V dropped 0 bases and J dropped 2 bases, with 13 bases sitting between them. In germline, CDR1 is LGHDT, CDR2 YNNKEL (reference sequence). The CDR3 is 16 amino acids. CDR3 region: CASSQDLSSANYGYTF. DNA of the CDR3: TGTGCCAGCAGCCAAGATCTGTCGTCCGCAAACTATGGCTACACCTTC.

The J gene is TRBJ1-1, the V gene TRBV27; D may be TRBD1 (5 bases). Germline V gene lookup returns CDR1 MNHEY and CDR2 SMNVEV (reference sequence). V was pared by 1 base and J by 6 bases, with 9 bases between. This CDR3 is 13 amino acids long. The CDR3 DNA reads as TGTGCCAGCAGTTTATTACCGGGGCCTGAAGCTTTCTTT. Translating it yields CASSLLPGPEAFF.

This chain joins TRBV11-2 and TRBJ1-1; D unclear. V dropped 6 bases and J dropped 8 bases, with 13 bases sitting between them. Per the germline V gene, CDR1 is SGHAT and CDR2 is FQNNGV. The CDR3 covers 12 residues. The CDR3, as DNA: TGTGCCAGCAGACTGATCTCCCCCGAAGCTTTCTTT. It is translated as CASRLISPEAFF.

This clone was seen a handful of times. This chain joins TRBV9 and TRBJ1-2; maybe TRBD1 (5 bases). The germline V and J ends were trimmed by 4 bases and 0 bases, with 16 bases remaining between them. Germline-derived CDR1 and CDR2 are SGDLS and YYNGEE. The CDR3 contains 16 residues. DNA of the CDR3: TGTGCCAGCAGCCCCGGGGCCGATCCTACTAACTATGGCTACACCTTC. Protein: CASSPGADPTNYGYTF.

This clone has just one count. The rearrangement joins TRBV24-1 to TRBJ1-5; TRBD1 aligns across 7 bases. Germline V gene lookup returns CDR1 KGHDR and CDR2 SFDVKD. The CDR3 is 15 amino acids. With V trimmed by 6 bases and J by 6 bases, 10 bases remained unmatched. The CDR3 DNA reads TGTGCCACCAGTTCTACAGGGGAGTGGGGTCAGCCCCAGCATTTT. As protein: CATSSTGEWGQPQHF.

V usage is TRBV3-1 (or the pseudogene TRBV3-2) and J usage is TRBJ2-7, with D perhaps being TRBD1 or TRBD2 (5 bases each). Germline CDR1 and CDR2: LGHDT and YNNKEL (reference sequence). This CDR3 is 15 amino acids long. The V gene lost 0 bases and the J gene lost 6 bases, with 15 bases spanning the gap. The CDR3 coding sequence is TGTGCCAGCAGCCAAGAGACGGTCGGGGCTCCCGAGCAGTACTTC. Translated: CASSQETVGAPEQYF.

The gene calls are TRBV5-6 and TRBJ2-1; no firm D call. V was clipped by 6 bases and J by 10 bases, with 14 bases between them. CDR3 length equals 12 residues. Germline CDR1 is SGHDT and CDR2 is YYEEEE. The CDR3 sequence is CASNLGPREQFF. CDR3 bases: TGTGCCAGCAACCTAGGGCCAAGAGAGCAGTTCTTC.

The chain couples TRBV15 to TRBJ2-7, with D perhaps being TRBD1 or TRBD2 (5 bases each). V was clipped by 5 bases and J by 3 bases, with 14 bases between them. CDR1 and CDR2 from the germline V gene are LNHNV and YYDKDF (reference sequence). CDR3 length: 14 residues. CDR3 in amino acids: CATSLRDGHYEQYF. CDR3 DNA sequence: TGTGCCACCAGCCTGAGGGACGGTCACTACGAGCAGTACTTC.

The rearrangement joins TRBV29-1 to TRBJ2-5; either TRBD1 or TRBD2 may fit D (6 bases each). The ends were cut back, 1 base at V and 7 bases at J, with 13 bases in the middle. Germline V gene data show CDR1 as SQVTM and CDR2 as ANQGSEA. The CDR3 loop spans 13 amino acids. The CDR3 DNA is TGCAGCGTTGAAGGTAGTCCGGGGGCGACCCAGTACTTC. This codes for CSVEGSPGATQYF.

The CDR3 nucleotides are TGTGCCAGCAGCCACTACTTCGGGGGGGCCCCCTACAATGAGCAGTTCTTC. It yields the protein CASSHYFGGAPYNEQFF. The chain employs TRBV3-1 (or the pseudogene TRBV3-2) and TRBJ2-1; 8 bases match TRBD2. V shed 3 bases, J shed 2 bases, and the junction held 9 bases outside the gene matches. Looked up from germline, CDR1 is LGHDT and CDR2 is YNNKEL (reference sequence). The CDR3 consists of 17 residues.

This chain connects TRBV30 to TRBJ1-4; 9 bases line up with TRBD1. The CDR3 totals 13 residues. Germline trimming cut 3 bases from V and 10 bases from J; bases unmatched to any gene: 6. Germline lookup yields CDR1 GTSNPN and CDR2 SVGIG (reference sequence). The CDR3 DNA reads TGTGCCTGGAGCGGGGACAGGGCTGGAAAACTGTTTTTT. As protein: CAWSGDRAGKLFF.

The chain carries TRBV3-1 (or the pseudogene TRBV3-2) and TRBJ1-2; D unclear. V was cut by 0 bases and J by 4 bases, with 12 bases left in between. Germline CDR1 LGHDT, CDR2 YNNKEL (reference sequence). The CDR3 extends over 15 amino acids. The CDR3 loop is CASSQDMAAGYGYTF. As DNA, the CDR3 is TGTGCCAGCAGCCAAGATATGGCGGCTGGCTATGGCTACACCTTC.

The CDR3 protein is CASSRGWATNEKLFF. The CDR3 DNA follows: TGTGCCAGCAGCCGAGGGTGGGCAACTAATGAAAAACTGTTTTTT. This chain joins TRBV7-8 and TRBJ1-4, with D uncertain. V lost 5 bases and J lost 0, with 10 bases in between. CDR3 length: 15 residues. In germline, CDR1 is SGHVS, CDR2 FQNEAQ.

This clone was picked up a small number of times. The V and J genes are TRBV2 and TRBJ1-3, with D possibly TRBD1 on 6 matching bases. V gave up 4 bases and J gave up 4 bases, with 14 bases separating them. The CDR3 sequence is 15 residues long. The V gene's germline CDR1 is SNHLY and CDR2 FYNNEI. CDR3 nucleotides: TGTGCCAGCAGTGCTCGGCAGGGGACGGGAAACACCATATATTTT. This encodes CASSARQGTGNTIYF.